This note documents a single T cell receptor (beta chain) sequence. The target antigen is unknown. This sample was taken from a study of beta chain features in type 1 diabetes. The authors reverse transcribed all of the isolated RNA, so sequencing captured expressed TCRB transcripts. The repertoire was sequenced with immunoSEQ multiplex PCR; TCRdb's copy has only in-frame clones and lacks some. The repertoire holds about 930,000 clones, with about 17% as singletons. Whole-study results and caveats: Sequencing from cDNA could over-represent high-TCR-expressing cells. Fewer insertions but more deletions were seen at VDJ junctions in type 1 diabetes patients. Patients with Type 1 diabetes showed moderately but significantly shorter TCRB CDR3s in all four CD4+ subsets. Any HLA effect on TCRB rearrangement was left unresolved by small sub-analyses.

After removal of 4 bases from V and 1 base from J, the junction contained 5 bases not matched to a gene. The CDR3 covers 15 residues. Germline V gives CDR1 MGHRA, CDR2 YSYEKL. The rearrangement uses TRBV4-1 and TRBJ2-3; 7 nucleotides match TRBD2. The sequencing sample was made of naive CD4+ T cells from blood. This sequence was found in a woman aged 18-29 years in good health. CDR3 DNA: TGCGCCAGCAGCCTAGCGGGCCTACGCACAGATACGCAGTATTTT. This sequence encodes CASSLAGLRTDTQYF.